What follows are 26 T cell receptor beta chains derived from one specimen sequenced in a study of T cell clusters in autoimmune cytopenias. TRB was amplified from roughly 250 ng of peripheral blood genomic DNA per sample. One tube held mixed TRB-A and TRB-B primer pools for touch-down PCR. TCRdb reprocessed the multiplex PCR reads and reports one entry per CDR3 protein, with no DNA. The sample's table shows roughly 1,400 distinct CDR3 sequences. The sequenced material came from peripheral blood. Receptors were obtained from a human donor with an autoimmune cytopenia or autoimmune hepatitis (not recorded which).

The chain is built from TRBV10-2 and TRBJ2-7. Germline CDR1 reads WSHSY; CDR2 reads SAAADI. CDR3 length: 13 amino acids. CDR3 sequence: CASRDIDTYEQYF.

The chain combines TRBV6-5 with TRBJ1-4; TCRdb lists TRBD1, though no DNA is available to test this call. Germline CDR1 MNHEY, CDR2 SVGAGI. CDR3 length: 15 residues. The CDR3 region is CASSISTGDNEKLFF.

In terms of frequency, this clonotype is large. The CDR3 is CSVDLQGAGGYTF. The chain carries TRBV29-1 and TRBJ1-2; the D call from TCRdb, TRBD1, cannot be confirmed without DNA. Germline V CDR1 and CDR2: SQVTM, ANQGSEA. The CDR3 extends over 13 amino acids.

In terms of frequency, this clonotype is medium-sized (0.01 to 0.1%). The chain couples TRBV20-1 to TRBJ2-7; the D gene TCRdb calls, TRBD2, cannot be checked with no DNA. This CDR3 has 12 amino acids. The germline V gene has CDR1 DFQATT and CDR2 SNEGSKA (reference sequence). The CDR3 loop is CSARVTSNEQYF.

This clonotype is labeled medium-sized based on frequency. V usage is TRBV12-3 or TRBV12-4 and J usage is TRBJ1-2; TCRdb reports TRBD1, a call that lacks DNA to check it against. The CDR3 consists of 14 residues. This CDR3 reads CASAWGHQVDGYTF.

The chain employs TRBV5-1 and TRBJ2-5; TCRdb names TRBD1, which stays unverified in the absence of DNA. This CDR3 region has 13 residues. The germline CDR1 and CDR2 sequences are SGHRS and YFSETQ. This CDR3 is CASTPGARETQYF. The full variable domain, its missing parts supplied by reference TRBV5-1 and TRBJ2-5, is KAGVTQTPRYLIKTRGQQVTLSCSPISGHRSVSWYQQTPGQGLQFLFEYFSETQRNKGNFPGRFSGRQFSNSRSEMNVSTLELGDSALYLCASTPGARETQYFGPGTRLLVL.

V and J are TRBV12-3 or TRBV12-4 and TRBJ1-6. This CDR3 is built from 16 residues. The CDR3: CASSSPRGSYNSPLHF.

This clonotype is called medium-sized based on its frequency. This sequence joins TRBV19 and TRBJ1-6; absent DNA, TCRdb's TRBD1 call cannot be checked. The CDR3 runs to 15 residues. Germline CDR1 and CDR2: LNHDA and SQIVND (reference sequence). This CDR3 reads CASRSGDRRYSPLHF. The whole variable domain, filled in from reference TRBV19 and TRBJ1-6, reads DGGITQSPKYLFRKEGQNVTLSCEQNLNHDAMYWYRQDPGQGLRLIYYSQIVNDFQKGDIAEGYSVSREKKESFPLTVTSAQKNPTAFYLCASRSGDRRYSPLHFGNGTRLTVT.

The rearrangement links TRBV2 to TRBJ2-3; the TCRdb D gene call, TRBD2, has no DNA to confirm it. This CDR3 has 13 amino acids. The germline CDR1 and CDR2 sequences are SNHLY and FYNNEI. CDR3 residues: CASSAGGPDTQYF.

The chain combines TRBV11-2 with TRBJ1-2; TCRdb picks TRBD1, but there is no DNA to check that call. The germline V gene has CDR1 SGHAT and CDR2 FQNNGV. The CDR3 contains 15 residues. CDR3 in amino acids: CASSFSGTSGGDYTF.

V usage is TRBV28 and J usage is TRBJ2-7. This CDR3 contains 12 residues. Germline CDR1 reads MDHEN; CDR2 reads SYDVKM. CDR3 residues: CASRSSTYEQYF.

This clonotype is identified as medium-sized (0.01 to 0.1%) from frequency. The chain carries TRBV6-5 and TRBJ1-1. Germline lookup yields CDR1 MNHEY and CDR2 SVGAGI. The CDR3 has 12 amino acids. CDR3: CASSYTVGLAFF.

The CDR3 loop is CASMGQFNQPQHF. V usage is TRBV19 and J usage is TRBJ1-5; TCRdb gives TRBD1 as the D gene, but with no DNA this cannot be confirmed. This CDR3 is built from 13 residues. The germline V gene encodes CDR1 LNHDA and CDR2 SQIVND (reference sequence).

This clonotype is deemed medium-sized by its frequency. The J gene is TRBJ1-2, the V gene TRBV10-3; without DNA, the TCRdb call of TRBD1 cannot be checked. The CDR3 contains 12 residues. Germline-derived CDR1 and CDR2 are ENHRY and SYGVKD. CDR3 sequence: CAISEGEYGYTF.

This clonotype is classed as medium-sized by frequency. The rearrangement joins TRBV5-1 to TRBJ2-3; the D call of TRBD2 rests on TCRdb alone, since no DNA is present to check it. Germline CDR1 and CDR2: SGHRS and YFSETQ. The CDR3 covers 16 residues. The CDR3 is CASSLGASGVTDTQYF.

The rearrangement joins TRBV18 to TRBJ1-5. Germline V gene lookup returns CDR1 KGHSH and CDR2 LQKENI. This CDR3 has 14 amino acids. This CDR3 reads CASSPIRTNQPQHF. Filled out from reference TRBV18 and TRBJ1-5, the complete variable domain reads NAGVMQNPRHLVRRRGQEARLRCSPMKGHSHVYWYRQLPEEGLKFMVYLQKENIIDESGMPKERFSAEFPKEGPSILRIQQVVRGDSAAYFCASSPIRTNQPQHFGDGTRLSIL.

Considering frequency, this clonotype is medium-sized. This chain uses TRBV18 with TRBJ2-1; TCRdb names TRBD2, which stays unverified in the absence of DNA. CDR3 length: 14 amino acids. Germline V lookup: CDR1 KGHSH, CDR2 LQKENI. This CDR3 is CASSTLAGDGEQFF. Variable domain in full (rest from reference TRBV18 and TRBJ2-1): NAGVMQNPRHLVRRRGQEARLRCSPMKGHSHVYWYRQLPEEGLKFMVYLQKENIIDESGMPKERFSAEFPKEGPSILRIQQVVRGDSAAYFCASSTLAGDGEQFFGPGTRLTVL.

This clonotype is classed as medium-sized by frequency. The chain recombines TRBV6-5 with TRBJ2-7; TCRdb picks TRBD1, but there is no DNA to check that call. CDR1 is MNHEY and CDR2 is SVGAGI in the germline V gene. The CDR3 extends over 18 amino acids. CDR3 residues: CASSYGPDRAGALYEQYF.

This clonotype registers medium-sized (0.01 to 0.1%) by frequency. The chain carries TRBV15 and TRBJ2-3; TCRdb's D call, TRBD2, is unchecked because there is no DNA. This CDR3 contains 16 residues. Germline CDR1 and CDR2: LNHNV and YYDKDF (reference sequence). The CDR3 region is CATSRDLSGYTDTQYF.

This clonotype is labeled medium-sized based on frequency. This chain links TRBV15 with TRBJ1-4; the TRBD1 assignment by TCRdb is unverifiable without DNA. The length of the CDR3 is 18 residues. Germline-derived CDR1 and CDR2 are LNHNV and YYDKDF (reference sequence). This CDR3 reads CATSSPGQGAGGNEKLFF.

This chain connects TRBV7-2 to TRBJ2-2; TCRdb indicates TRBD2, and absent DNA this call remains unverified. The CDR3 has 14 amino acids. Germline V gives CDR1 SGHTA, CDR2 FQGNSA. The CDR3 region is CASSPSLARGELFF.

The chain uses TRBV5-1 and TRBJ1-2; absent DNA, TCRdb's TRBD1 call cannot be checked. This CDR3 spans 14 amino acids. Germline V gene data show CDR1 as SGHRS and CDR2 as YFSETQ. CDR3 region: CASSLEGVRYGYTF.

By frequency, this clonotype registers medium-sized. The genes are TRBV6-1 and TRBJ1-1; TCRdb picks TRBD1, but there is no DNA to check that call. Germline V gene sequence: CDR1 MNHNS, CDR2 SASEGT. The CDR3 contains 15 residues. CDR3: CASSEAGQGAFEAFF.

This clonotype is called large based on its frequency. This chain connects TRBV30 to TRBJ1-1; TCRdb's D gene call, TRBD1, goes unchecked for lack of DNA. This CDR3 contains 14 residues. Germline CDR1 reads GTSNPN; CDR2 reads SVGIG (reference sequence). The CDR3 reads CAWSLGQGDTEAFF.

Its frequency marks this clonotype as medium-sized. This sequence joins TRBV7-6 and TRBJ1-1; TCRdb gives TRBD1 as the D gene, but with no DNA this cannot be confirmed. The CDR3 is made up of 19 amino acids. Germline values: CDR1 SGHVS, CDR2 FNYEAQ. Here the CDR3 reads CASSPLVTAGGARNTEAFF.

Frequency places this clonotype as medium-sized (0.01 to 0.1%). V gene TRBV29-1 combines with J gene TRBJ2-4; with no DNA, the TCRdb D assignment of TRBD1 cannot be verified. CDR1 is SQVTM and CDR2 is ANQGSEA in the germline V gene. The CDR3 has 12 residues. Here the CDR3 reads CSVEQGKNIQYF.